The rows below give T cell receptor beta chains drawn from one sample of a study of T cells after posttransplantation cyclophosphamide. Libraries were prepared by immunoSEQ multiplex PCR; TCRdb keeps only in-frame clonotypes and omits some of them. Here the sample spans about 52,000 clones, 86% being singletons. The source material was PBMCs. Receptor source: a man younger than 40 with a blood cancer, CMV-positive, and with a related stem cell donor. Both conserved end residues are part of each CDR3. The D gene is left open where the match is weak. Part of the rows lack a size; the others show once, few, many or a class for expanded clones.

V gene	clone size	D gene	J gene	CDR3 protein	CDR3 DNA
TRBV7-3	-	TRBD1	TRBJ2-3	CASSRTGVFTDTQYF	TGTGCCAGCAGTCGTACAGGGGTCTTCACAGATACGCAGTATTTT
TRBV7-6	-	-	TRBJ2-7	CASSLGVNAGTKSYEQYF	TGTGCCAGCAGCTTAGGTGTAAACGCGGGAACAAAGTCCTACGAGCAGTACTTC
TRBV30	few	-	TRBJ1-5	CAWSGDTLGQPQHF	TGTGCCTGGAGTGGGGACACCCTGGGCCAGCCCCAGCATTTT
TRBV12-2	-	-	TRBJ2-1	CASRLAPGLGSIVEQFF	TGTGCAAGTCGCTTAGCCCCGGGACTGGGAAGCATTGTTGAGCAGTTCTTC
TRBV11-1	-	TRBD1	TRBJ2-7	CASSPETGPLGYEQYF	TGTGCCAGCAGCCCCGAGACAGGGCCCCTGGGCTACGAGCAGTACTTC
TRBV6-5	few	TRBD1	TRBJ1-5	CASLQGWANQPQHF	TGTGCCAGCCTACAGGGGTGGGCCAATCAGCCCCAGCATTTT
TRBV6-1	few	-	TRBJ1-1	CASSAQGSEAFF	TGTGCCAGCAGTGCTCAGGGGTCTGAAGCTTTCTTT
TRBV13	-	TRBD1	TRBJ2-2	CASSSNRGLAGELFF	TGTGCCAGCAGCTCCAACAGGGGGCTGGCCGGGGAGCTGTTTTTT
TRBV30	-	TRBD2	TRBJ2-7	CAWSGGWLAGVKQYF	TGTGCCTGGAGTGGGGGTTGGCTAGCGGGAGTGAAGCAGTACTTC
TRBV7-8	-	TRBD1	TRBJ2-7	CASSTGGAAYEQYF	TGTGCCAGCAGCACAGGGGGCGCCGCCTACGAGCAGTACTTC
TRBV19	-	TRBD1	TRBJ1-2	CASNGPSLLTGMYGYTF	TGTGCCAGTAATGGCCCTTCACTTCTGACAGGGATGTATGGCTACACCTTC
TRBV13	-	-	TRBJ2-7	CASSLGPRVNHEQYF	TGTGCCAGCAGCTTAGGCCCGCGGGTTAACCACGAGCAGTACTTC
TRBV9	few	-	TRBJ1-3	CASSGFRSRNTIYF	TGTGCCAGCAGCGGCTTCCGGAGCCGAAACACCATATATTTT
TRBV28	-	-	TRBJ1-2	CASSKSGSVVDYGYTF	TGTGCCAGCAGTAAATCAGGGTCGGTAGTTGACTATGGCTACACCTTC
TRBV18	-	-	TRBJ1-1	CASSPRESLNTEAFF	TGTGCCAGCTCACCCCGGGAGTCCCTGAACACTGAAGCTTTCTTT
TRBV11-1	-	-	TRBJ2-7	CASSSGGDSSYEQYF	TGTGCCAGCAGCTCCGGGGGTGACAGTTCCTACGAGCAGTACTTC
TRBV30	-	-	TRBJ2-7	CAWNGQFYEQYF	TGTGCCTGGAACGGACAGTTCTACGAGCAGTACTTC
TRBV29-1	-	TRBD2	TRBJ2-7	CSVLAGPYEQYF	TGCAGCGTTTTAGCGGGACCGTACGAGCAGTACTTC
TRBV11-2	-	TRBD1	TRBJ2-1	CASSVDRGAYNEQFF	TGTGCCAGCAGCGTCGACAGGGGCGCCTACAATGAGCAGTTCTTC
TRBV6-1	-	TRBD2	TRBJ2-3	CASRGSGSGSDTQYF	TGTGCCAGCAGGGGTAGCGGGAGTGGCTCAGATACGCAGTATTTT
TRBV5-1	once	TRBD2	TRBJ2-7	CASSLGSGIRAQNYEQYF	TGCGCCAGCAGCTTGGGGAGCGGGATAAGGGCCCAAAACTACGAGCAGTACTTC
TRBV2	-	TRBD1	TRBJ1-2	CASNVDRGFYTF	TGTGCCAGCAATGTGGACAGGGGGTTCTACACCTTC
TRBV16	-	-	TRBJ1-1	CASSQWSRGTEAFF	TGTGCCAGCAGCCAATGGTCCAGGGGCACTGAAGCTTTCTTT